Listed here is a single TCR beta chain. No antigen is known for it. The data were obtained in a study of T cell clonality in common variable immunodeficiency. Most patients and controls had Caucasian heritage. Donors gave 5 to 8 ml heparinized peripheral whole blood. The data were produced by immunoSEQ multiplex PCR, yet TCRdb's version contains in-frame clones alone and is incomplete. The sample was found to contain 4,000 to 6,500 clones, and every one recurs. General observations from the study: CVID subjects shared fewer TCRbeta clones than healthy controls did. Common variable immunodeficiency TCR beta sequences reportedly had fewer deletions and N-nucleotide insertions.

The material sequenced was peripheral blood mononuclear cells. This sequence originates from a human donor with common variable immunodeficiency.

The CDR3 sequence is CASSLDSNPYGYTF. The sequenced part of the CDR3 DNA is TGTGCCAGCAGCTTAGATAGTAACCCATATGGC. V usage is TRBV11-2 and J usage is TRBJ1-2; no clear D. Coverage ceases 3 residues before the CDR3 finishes, and the germline J gene fills in the end. Trimming shortened V by 0 bases and J by 5 bases, and 10 bases separated the two germline ends. CDR3 length: 14 amino acids. Germline-derived CDR1 and CDR2 are SGHAT and FQNNGV.